This is a list of T cell receptor beta chains from one sample in a study of monozygotic twins with inflammatory bowel disease. Reprocessing the 5' RACE reads, TCRdb reports a single entry for every CDR3 protein and omits DNA. Here the sample table reports roughly 150,000 distinct CDR3 sequences. Specimen: blood. The receptors were gathered from a human donor with ulcerative colitis or Crohn's disease, or a healthy co-twin of an affected twin (not recorded which). Each CDR3 is given with its conserved first and last residue.

j_call v_call cdr3_aa
TRBJ1-5 TRBV20-1 CSARVSNQPQHF
TRBJ2-1 TRBV5-1 CASRRVNEQFF
TRBJ2-1 TRBV5-1 CASSLGRGRDNEQFF
TRBJ2-2 TRBV7-2 CASSLTSGFSGTGELFF
TRBJ2-2 TRBV5-1 CASSLDGPANTGELFF
TRBJ1-2 TRBV20-1 CSARDFPAGHGYTF
TRBJ2-7 TRBV6-5 CASSPDGYYEQYF
TRBJ1-2 TRBV7-8 CASSLDTMGQLYGYTF
TRBJ2-3 TRBV5-6 CASSQFPGGFTDTQYF
TRBJ1-5 TRBV6-2/TRBV6-3 CASSYSGQVQPQHF
TRBJ2-2 TRBV5-1 CASSRLEGAYTGELFF
TRBJ2-1 TRBV7-3 CASSPGHYNEQFF
TRBJ2-7 TRBV3-1 CASSPRPHYRGKAYEQYF
TRBJ1-4 TRBV18 CASSPVGYEKLFF
TRBJ2-1 TRBV3-1 CASSPAWGLSYNEQFF
TRBJ2-7 TRBV20-1 CSARDWVSYEQYF
TRBJ2-2 TRBV5-1 CASSLVQGDTGELFF
TRBJ2-5 TRBV20-1 CSARTGPAPQETQYF
TRBJ2-3 TRBV5-4 CASSSKGGAPTDTQYF
TRBJ1-2 TRBV11-1 CASGPHTGISLSNYGYTF
TRBJ2-7 TRBV20-1 CSAMGNPATYEQYF
TRBJ2-3 TRBV20-1 CSAKSPTTDTQYF
TRBJ1-3 TRBV18 CASSPTDAGNTIYF
TRBJ1-1 TRBV27 CASSNIWDRSTEAFF
TRBJ2-5 TRBV14 CASSQERGRNLEETQYF
TRBJ2-3 TRBV5-1 CASSLAGGRTDTQYF
TRBJ2-1 TRBV7-2 CASSSRLAGGVNEQFF
TRBJ2-6 TRBV28 CASSLQGPLGANVLTF
TRBJ2-1 TRBV18 CASSPRSIGVMNEQFF
TRBJ1-2 TRBV5-5 CASSLGGRTYGYTF
TRBJ2-7 TRBV15 CATSEGQANSYEQYF
TRBJ2-3 TRBV20-1 CSAEGTSAEAFSTDTQYF